This T cell receptor beta chain comes out of a study of identical twins. TCRdb redid the calling of the 5' RACE reads with MiXCR, one entry per CDR3 protein. The sample lists some 730,000 distinct CDR3 sequences; 15% to 20% were seen once. The CDR3 is made up of 14 amino acids. Deletions cut 0 bases from V and 10 bases from J, with 16 bases between. Germline CDR1 and CDR2: DFQATT and SNEGSKA (reference sequence). These records were also assigned to another study, of T cells expressing NK-cell markers.

The source material was PBMCs. This rearrangement joins TRBV20-1 to TRBJ2-1; D assignment may be TRBD1 or TRBD2 (6 bases each). This sequence was found in a woman aged 18-29 years in good health. The CDR3 is CSARDRVGGSEQFF. The CDR3 DNA reads TGCAGTGCTAGAGATCGAGTAGGGGGGAGCGAGCAGTTCTTC.